This TCR beta chain was retrieved from a study of blood T cell repertoires in COVID-19. The overall study: Samples taken during acute and convalescent COVID-19 were collected in the United States, Italy and Spain. PBMCs, B-cell-depleted T cells, or T cells were the source of the cDNA or gDNA that made up the material.

This clone appeared a few times. J was trimmed by 7 bases and V by 5 bases; bases with no gene match: 7. The germline V gene has CDR1 SNHLY and CDR2 FYNNEI. The CDR3 is 15 amino acids. How the authors handled the data: Reference gene primer amplification in the assay estimated nucleated cell counts. Profiling relied on immunoSEQ multiplex PCR, and the TCRdb table lists in-frame clones only, not all of them. V and J calls and clone size are given by that table; D and trimming were obtained from the DNA. The sample gives over 250,000 clones, around 86% of which show up once; 1.5% is in the top ten. This receptor was identified in a woman aged 40 to 55 who had recovered from COVID-19. Sequenced input: peripheral blood. This chain links TRBV2 with TRBJ1-6; 8 bases line up with TRBD1. The CDR3 sequence is CASSKDRASNSPLHF. The CDR3, as DNA: TGTGCCAGCAGTAAGGACAGGGCCTCGAATTCACCCCTCCACTTT.